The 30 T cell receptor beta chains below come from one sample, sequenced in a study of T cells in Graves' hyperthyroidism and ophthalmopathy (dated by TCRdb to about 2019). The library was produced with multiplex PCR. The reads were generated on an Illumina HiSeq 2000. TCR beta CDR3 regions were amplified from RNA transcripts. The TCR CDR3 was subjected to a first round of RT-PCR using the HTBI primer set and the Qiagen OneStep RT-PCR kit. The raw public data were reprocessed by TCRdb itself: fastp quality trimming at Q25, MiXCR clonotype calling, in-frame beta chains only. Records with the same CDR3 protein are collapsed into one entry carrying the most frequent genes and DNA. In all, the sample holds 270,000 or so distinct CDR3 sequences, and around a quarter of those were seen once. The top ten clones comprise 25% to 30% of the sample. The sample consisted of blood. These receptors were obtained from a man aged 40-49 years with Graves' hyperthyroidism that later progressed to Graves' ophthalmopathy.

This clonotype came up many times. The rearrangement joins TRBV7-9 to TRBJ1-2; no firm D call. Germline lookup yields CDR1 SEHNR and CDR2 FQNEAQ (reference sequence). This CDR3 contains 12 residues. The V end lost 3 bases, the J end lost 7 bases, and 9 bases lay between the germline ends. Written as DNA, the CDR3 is TGTGCCAGCAGCTTGGATACGAGTGGCTACACCTTC. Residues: CASSLDTSGYTF.

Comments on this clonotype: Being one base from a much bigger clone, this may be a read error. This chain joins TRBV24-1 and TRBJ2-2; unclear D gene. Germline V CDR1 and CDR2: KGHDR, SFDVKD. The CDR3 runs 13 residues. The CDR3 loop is CATSAPNAGELFF. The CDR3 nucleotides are TGTGCCACCAGTGCCCCGAACGCCGGGGAGCTGTTTTTT.

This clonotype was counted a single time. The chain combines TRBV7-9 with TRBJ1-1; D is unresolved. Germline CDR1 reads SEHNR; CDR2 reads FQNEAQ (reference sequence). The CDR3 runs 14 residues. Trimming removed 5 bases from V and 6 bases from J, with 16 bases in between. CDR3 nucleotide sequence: TGTGCCAGCAGCGCAACCCCGACACCTTCTGAAGCTTTCTTT. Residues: CASSATPTPSEAFF.

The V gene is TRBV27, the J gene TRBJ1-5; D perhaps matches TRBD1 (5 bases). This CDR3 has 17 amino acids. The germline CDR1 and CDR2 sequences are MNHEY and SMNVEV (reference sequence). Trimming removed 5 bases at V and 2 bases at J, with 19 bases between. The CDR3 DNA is TGTGCCAGCAGTACCCAGGGTGTGAGAGTGGGCAATCAGCCCCAGCATTTT. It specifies CASSTQGVRVGNQPQHF.

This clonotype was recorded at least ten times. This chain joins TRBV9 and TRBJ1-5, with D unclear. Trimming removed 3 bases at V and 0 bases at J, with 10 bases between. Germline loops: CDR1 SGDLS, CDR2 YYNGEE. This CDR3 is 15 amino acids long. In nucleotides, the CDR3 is TGTGCCAGCAGCGCCAGCGGATTTAGCAATCAGCCCCAGCATTTT. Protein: CASSASGFSNQPQHF.

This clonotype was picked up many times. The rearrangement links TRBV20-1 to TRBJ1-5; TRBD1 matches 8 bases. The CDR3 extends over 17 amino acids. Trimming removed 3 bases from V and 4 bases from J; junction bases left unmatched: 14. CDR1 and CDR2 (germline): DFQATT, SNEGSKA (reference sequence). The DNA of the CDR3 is TGCAGTGCTAGGACATTATGGGGACAGGACAAAAATCAGCCCCAGCATTTT. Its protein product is CSARTLWGQDKNQPQHF.

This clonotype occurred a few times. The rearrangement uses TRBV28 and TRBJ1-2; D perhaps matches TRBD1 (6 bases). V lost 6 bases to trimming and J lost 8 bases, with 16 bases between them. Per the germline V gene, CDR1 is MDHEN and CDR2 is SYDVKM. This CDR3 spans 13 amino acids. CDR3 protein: CASSNYRDGGYTF. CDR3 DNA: TGTGCCAGCAGCAACTACAGGGATGGAGGCTACACCTTC.

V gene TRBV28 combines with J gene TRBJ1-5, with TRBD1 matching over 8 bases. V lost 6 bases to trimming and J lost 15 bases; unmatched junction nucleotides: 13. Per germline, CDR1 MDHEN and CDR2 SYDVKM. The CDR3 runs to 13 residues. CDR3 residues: CASSPGQAGIGHF. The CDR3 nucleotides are TGTGCCAGCAGCCCGGGACAGGCCGGAATTGGGCATTTT.

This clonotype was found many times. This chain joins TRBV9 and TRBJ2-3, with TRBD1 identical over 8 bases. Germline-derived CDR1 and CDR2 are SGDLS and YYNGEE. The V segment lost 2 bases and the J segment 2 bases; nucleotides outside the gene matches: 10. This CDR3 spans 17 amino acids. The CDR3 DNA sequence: TGTGCCAGCAGCGTCGGTCCCAGGGGGCCCTCCACAGATACGCAGTATTTT. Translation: CASSVGPRGPSTDTQYF.

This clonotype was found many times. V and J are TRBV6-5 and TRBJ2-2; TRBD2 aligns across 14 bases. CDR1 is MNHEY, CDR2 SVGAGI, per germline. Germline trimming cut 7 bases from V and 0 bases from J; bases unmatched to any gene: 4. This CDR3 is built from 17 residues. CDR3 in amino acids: CASKGLAGGANTGELFF. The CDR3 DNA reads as TGTGCCAGCAAAGGACTAGCGGGAGGCGCGAACACCGGGGAGCTGTTTTTT.

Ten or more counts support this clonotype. Here the CDR3 DNA reads TGTGCCAGCAGGTTACCGGGACAGGGGTCCTACGAGCAGTACTTC. Amino acid sequence: CASRLPGQGSYEQYF. The gene calls are TRBV28 and TRBJ2-7, with 10 bases matching TRBD1. The length of the CDR3 is 15 residues. The V gene's germline CDR1 is MDHEN and CDR2 SYDVKM. The V and J ends lost 6 bases and 1 base, in that order; junction bases with no gene match: 6.

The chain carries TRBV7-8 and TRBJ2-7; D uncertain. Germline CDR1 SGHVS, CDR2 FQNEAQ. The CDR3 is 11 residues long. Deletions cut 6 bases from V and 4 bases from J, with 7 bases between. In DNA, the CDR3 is TGTGCCAGCAGTAACGAGTACGAGCAGTACTTC. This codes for CASSNEYEQYF.

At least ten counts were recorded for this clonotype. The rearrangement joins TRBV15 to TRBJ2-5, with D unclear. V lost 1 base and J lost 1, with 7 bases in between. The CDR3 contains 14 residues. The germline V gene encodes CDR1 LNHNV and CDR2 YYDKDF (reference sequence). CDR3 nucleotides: TGTGCCACCAGCAGAGCTCGAACCCAAGAGACCCAGTACTTC. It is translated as CATSRARTQETQYF. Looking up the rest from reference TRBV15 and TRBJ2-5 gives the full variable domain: DAMVIQNPRYQVTQFGKPVTLSCSQTLNHNVMYWYQQKSSQAPKLLFHYYDKDFNNEADTPDNFQSRRPNTSFCFLDIRSPGLGDTAMYLCATSRARTQETQYFGPGTRLLVL.

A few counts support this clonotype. CDR3 protein: CATRPGTFTEAFF. The CDR3 DNA reads TGTGCCACCCGACCGGGGACGTTCACTGAAGCTTTCTTT. The chain has TRBV6-2 or TRBV6-3 and TRBJ1-1; the D gene is possibly TRBD1 (5 bases). Germline V gene data show CDR1 as MNHEY and CDR2 as SVGEGT. The CDR3 runs 13 residues. Trimming removed 10 bases from V and 4 bases from J, with 16 bases in between.

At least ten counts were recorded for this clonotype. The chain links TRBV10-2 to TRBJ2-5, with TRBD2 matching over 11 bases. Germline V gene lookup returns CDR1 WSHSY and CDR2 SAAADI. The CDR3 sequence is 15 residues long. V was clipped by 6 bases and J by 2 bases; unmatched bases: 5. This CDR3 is CASRGLAEAQETQYF. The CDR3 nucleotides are TGCGCCAGCAGGGGACTAGCGGAAGCACAAGAGACCCAGTACTTC.

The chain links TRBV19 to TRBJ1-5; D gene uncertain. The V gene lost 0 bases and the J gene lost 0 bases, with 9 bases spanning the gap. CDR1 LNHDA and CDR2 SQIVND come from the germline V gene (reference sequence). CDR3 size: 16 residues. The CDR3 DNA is TGTGCCAGTAGTATAGAGGAGCGCGGTAGCAATCAGCCCCAGCATTTT. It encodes CASSIEERGSNQPQHF.

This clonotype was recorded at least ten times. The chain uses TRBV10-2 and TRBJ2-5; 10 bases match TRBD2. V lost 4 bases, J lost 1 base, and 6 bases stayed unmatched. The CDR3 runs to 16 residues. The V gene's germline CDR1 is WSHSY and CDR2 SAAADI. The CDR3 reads CASSARLAGIQETQYF. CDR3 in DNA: TGCGCCAGCAGTGCGAGACTAGCGGGTATCCAAGAGACCCAGTACTTC.

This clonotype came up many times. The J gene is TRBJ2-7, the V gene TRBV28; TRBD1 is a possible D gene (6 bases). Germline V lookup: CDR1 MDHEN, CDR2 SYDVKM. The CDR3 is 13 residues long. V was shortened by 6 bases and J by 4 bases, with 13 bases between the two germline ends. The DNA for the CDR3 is TGTGCCAGCAGCCCTCCCGACAGGTACGAGCAGTACTTC. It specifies CASSPPDRYEQYF.

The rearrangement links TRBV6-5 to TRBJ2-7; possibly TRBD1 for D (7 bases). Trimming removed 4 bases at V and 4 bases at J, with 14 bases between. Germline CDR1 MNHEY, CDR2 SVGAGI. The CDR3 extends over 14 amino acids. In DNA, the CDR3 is TGTGCCAGCAGTTCACAGGGGACTCTTTACGAGCAGTACTTC. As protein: CASSSQGTLYEQYF.

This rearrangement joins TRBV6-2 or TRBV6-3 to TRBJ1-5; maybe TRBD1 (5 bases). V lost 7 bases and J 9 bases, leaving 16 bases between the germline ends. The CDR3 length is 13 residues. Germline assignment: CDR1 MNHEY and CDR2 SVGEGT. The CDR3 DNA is TGTGCCAGCAAGTTTCAGGGCGACGGGCCCCAGCATTTT. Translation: CASKFQGDGPQHF.

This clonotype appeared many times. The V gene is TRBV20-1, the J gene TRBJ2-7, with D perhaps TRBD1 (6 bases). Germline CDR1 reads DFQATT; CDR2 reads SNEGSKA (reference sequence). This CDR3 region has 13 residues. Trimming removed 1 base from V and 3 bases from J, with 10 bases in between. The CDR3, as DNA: TGCAGTGCTAGAGTCCCAGGGGACTACGAGCAGTACTTC. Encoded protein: CSARVPGDYEQYF.

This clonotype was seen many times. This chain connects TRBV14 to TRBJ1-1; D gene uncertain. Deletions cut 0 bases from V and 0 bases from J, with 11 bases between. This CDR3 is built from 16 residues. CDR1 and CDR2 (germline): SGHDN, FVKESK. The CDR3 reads CASSQDLSRMNTEAFF. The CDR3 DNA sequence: TGTGCCAGCAGCCAAGATCTATCCAGGATGAACACTGAAGCTTTCTTT.

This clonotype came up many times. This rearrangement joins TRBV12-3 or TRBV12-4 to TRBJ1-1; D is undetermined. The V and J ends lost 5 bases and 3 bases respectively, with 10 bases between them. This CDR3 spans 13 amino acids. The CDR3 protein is CASSPRQDTEAFF. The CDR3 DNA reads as TGTGCCAGCAGTCCGAGACAAGACACTGAAGCTTTCTTT.

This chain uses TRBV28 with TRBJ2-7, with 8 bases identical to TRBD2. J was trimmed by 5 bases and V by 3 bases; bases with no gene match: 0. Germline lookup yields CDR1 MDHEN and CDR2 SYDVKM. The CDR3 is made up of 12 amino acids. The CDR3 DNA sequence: TGTGCCAGCAGTTTTAGCGGGAACGAGCAGTACTTC. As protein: CASSFSGNEQYF.

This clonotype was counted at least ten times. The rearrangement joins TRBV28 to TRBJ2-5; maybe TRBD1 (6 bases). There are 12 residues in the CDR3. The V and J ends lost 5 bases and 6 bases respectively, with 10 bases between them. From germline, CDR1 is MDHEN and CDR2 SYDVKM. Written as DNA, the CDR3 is TGTGCCAGCAGTGGGGACACACAGACCCAGTACTTC. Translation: CASSGDTQTQYF.

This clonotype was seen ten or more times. Here the CDR3 DNA reads TGTGCCAGCAGTCCCACGCCGGGACAGGGGTACGAGCAGTACTTC. It codes for CASSPTPGQGYEQYF. The chain combines TRBV27 with TRBJ2-7; 10 bases are a match to TRBD1. CDR3 length equals 15 residues. V lost 5 bases and J lost 4; bases outside the gene matches: 8. Germline CDR1 and CDR2: MNHEY and SMNVEV (reference sequence).

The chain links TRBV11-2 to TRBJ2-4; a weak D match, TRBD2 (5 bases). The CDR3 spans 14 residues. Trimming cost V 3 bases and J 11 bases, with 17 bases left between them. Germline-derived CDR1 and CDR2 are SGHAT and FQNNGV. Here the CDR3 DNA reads TGTGCCAGCAGCTTCGGAGGCTCCAACAACGTTCAGTACTTC. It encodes CASSFGGSNNVQYF.

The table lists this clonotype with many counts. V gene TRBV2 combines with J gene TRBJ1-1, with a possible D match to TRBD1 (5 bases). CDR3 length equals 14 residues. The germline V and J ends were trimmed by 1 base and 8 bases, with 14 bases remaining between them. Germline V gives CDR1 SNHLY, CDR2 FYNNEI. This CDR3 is CASSEGGNRFEAFF. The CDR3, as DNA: TGTGCCAGCAGTGAAGGGGGGAACAGGTTCGAAGCTTTCTTT.

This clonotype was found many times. This CDR3 reads CASSGTFSNTEAFF. The DNA of the CDR3 is TGTGCCAGCAGTGGTACGTTCTCGAACACTGAAGCTTTCTTT. The rearrangement joins TRBV6-1 to TRBJ1-1, with D uncertain. The V and J ends lost 4 bases and 1 base respectively, with 10 bases between them. CDR3 length equals 14 residues. In germline, CDR1 is MNHNS, CDR2 SASEGT.

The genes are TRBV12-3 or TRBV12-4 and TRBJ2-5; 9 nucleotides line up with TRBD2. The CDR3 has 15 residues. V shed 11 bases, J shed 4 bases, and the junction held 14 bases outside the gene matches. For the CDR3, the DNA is TGTGCCGGGAGGAGGGGCGGGAGGGCCCCAGAGACCCAGTACTTC. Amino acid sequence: CAGRRGGRAPETQYF.